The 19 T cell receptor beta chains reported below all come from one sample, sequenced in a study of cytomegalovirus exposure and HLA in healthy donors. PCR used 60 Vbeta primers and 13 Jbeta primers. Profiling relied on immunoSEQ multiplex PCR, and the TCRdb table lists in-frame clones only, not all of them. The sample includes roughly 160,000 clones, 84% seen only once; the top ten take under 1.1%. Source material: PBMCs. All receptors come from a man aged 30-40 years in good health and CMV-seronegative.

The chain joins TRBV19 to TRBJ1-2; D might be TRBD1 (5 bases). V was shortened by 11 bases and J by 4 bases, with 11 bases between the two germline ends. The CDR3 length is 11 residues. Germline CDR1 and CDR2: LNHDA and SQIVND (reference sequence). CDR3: CAAKGVYGYTF. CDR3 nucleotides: TGTGCCGCCAAAGGGGTCTATGGCTACACCTTC.

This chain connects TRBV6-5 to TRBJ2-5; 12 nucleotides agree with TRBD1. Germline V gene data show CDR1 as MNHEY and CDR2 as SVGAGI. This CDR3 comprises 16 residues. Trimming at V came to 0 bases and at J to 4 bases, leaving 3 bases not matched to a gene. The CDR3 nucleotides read TGTGCCAGCAGTTACTCGGGACAGGGGGCAGGAGAGACCCAGTACTTC. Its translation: CASSYSGQGAGETQYF.

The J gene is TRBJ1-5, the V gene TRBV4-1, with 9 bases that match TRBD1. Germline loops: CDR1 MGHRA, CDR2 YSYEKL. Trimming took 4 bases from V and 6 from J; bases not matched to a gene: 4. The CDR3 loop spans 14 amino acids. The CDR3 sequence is CASSPRTGVQPQHF. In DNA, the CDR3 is TGCGCCAGCAGCCCTCGGACAGGGGTTCAGCCCCAGCATTTT.

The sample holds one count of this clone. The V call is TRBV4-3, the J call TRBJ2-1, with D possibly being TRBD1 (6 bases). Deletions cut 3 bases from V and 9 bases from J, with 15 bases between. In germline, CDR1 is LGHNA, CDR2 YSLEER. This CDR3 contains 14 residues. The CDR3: CASSHTQGMGEQFF. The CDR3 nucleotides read TGCGCCAGCAGCCATACGCAGGGGATGGGTGAGCAGTTCTTC.

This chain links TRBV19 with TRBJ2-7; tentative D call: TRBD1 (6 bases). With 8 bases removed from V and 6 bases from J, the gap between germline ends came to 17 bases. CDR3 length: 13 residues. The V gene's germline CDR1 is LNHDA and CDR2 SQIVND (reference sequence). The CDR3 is CASAPGQNFEQYF. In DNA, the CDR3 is TGTGCCAGTGCTCCAGGACAGAACTTCGAGCAGTACTTC.

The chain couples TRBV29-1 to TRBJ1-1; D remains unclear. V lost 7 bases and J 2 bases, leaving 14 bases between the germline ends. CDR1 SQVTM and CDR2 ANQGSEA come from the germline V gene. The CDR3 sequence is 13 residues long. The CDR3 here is CSASEQPNTEAFF. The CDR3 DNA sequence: TGCAGCGCGTCGGAACAGCCTAACACTGAAGCTTTCTTT.

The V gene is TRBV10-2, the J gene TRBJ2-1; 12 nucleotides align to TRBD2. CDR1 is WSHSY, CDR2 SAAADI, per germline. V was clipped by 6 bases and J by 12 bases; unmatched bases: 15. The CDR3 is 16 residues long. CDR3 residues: CASRTPGLAGGGGQFF. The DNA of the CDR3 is TGCGCCAGCAGAACTCCCGGGCTAGCGGGGGGGGGTGGGCAGTTCTTC.

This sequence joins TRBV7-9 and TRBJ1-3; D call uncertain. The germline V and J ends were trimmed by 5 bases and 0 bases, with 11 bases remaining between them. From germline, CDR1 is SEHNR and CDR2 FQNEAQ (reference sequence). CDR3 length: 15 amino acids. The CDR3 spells CASSPDLGSGNTIYF. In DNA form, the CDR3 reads TGTGCCAGCAGCCCGGACTTAGGCTCTGGAAACACCATATATTTT. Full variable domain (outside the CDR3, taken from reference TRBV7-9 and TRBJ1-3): DTGVSQNPRHKITKRGQNVTFRCDPISEHNRLYWYRQTLGQGPEFLTYFQNEAQLEKSRLLSDRFSAERPKGSFSTLEIQRTEQGDSAMYLCASSPDLGSGNTIYFGEGSWLTVV.

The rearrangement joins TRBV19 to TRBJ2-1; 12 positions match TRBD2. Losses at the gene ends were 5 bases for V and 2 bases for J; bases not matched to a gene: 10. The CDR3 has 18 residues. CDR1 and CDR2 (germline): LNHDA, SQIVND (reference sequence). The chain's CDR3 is CASSSSGRAPRPYNEQFF. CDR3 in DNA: TGTGCCAGTAGTTCTAGCGGGAGGGCCCCAAGGCCCTACAATGAGCAGTTCTTC.

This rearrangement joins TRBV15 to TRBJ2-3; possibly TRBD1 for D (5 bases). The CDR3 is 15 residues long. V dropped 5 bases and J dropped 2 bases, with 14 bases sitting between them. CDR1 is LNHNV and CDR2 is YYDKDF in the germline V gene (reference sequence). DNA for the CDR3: TGTGCCACCAGCGACAGCAAAGAGACCACAGATACGCAGTATTTT. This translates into CATSDSKETTDTQYF.

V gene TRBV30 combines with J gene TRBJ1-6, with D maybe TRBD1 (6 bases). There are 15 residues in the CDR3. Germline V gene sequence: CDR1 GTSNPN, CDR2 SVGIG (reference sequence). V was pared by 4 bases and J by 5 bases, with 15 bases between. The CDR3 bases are TGTGCCTGGACATTCCTCAGGGGTGATAATTCACCCCTCCACTTT. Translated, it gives CAWTFLRGDNSPLHF.

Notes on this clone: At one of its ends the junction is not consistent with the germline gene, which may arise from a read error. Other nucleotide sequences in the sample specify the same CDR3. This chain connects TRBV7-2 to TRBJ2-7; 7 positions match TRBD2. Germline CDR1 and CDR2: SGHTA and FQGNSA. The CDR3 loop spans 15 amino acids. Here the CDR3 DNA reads TGCGCCAGCAGCTGGAGTAGCGGGCTTCTCAACGAGCAGTACTTC. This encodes CASSWSSGLLNEQYF.

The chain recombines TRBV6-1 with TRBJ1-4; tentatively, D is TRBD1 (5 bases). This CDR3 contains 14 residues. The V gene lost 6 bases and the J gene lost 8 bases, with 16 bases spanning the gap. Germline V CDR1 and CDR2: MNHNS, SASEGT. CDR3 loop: CASRRGTSGEKLFF. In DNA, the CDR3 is TGTGCCAGCAGGCGGGGCACTTCTGGAGAAAAACTGTTTTTT.

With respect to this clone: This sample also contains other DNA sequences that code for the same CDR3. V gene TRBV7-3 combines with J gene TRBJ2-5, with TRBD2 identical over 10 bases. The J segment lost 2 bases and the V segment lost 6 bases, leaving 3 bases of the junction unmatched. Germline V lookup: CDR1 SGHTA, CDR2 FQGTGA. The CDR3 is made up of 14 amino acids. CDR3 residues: CASSRTSGQETQYF. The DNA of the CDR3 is TGTGCCAGCAGTCGGACTAGCGGACAAGAGACCCAGTACTTC.

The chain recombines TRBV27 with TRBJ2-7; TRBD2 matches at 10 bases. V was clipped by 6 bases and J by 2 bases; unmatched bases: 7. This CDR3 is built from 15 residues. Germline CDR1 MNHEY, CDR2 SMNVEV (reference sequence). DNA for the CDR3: TGTGCCAGCAGCTCCTCACTAGCGGGAACCTACGAGCAGTACTTC. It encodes CASSSSLAGTYEQYF.

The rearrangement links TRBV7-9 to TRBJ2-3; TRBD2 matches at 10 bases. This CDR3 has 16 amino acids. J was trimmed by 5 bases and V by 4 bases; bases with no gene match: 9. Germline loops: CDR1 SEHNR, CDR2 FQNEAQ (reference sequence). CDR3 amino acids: CASSSPSGRGGDTQYF. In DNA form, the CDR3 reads TGTGCCAGCAGCTCTCCTAGCGGGAGAGGGGGAGATACGCAGTATTTT.

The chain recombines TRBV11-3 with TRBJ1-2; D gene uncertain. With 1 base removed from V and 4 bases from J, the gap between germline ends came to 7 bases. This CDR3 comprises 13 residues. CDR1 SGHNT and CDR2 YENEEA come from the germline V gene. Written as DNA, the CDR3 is TGTGCCAGCAGCTTAGGTGGACTCTATGGCTACACCTTC. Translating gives CASSLGGLYGYTF.

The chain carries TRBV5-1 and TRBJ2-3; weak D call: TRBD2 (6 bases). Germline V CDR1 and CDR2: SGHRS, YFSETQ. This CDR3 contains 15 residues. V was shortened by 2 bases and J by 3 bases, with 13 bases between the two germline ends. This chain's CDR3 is CASSLAGSPTDTQYF. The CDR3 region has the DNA TGCGCCAGCAGCTTAGCGGGTTCCCCGACAGATACGCAGTATTTT.

CDR3 DNA: TGCAGCGGCGGTTTTATGGGGGGAGAGACCCAGTACTTC. It codes for CSGGFMGGETQYF. The gene calls are TRBV29-1 and TRBJ2-5; tentatively, D is TRBD2 (6 bases). The germline V and J ends were trimmed by 7 bases and 4 bases, with 16 bases remaining between them. The germline V gene has CDR1 SQVTM and CDR2 ANQGSEA. This CDR3 region has 13 residues.